This TCR beta chain was recovered during a study of OX40 agonist ivuxolimab in advanced cancers. Study in general: As their treatment, patients were administered ivuxolimab, an agonistic anti-OX40 (CD134) antibody. Dosing consisted of intravenous ivuxolimab at 0.01 to 10 mg/kg every 2 weeks. Partial responses were achieved by three patients: one hepatocellular carcinoma, two cutaneous melanoma.

CDR3 length: 13 residues. CDR1 is LNHDA and CDR2 is SQIVND in the germline V gene (reference sequence). Deletions cut 8 bases from V and 1 base from J, with 12 bases between. This clone has only one observation. Profiled with immunoSEQ multiplex PCR; TCRdb holds only in-frame clones, not every one. The table shows more than 20,000 clones, with around 84% occurring only once. The input for sequencing was CD4+ or CD8+ T cells sorted from blood, taken in a trial of the OX40 agonist ivuxolimab. The clonotype originates from an adult with an advanced solid tumor such as melanoma, head and neck, liver or kidney cancer. The chain joins TRBV19 to TRBJ2-7, with D possibly called TRBD1 or TRBD2 (5 bases each). Here the CDR3 DNA reads TGTGCCAGTTCGAAGGGACCGTCCTACGAGCAGTACTTC. Residues: CASSKGPSYEQYF.